This T cell receptor beta chain was captured by sequencing in a study of beta chain features in type 1 diabetes. CDR3 length: 16 residues. This clone was counted between two and nine times. As every portion of the isolated RNA was reverse transcribed, the sequencing read expressed TCRB transcripts. TCRdb keeps only in-frame clones here, not all; method: immunoSEQ multiplex PCR. The sample lists a few hundred thousand clones; around 19% were seen once. This sequence joins TRBV21-1 and TRBJ1-1; the table assigns TRBD1, which was not confirmed against the DNA. TRBV21-1 counts as a pseudogene. The sequencing sample was made of naive CD4+ T cells from blood. The sequence was obtained from a young woman in good health. DNA for the CDR3: TGTGCCAGCAGCTCCCTCCGAGGACAGGGGAACACTGAAGCTTTCTTT. Its translation: CASSSLRGQGNTEAFF.